One and the same sample provided the 28 T cell receptor beta chains below, sequenced in a study of T cells in Graves' hyperthyroidism and ophthalmopathy. TCR beta CDR3 sequences were amplified from RNA transcripts. HTBI primers drove first-round RT-PCR of the TCR CDR3. TCRdb reprocessed the multiplex PCR reads with MiXCR, giving one entry per CDR3 protein. The data hold about 300,000 distinct CDR3 sequences, with approximately 19% observed a single time. Sequencing was carried out using blood. The source of these receptors is a man aged 50-59 years with Graves' ophthalmopathy.

The sample holds a few counts of this clonotype. The rearrangement links TRBV7-9 to TRBJ2-7, with D hard to call. The V gene lost 4 bases and the J gene lost 2 bases, with 15 bases spanning the gap. This CDR3 is 15 amino acids long. Germline V gives CDR1 SEHNR, CDR2 FQNEAQ (reference sequence). CDR3 sequence reads: CASSSSQRTTYEQYF. As DNA, the CDR3 is TGTGCCAGCAGCTCGTCCCAAAGGACGACCTACGAGCAGTACTTC.

This chain uses TRBV28 with TRBJ1-6; the match to TRBD1 covers 7 bases. CDR1 MDHEN and CDR2 SYDVKM come from the germline V gene. V was pared by 3 bases and J by 4 bases, with 12 bases of the junction left unmatched. The CDR3 has 18 residues. CDR3 nucleotide sequence: TGTGCCAGCAGTTTTGGGGGGGGACAGAGAGTTTATAATTCACCCCTCCACTTT. This encodes CASSFGGGQRVYNSPLHF.

In the case of this clonotype: This may arise from a read error, as a much more abundant clone is one base away. This chain joins TRBV6-1 and TRBJ2-3; 7 bases agree with TRBD2. V trimming: 6 bases; J trimming: 4 bases; junction bases outside the gene matches: 1. This CDR3 has 12 amino acids. Germline V lookup: CDR1 MNHNS, CDR2 SASEGT. The CDR3 loop reads CASRGGADTQYF. The CDR3 bases are TGTGCCAGCAGGGGGGGGGCAGATACGCAGTATTTT.

The J gene is TRBJ1-5, the V gene TRBV19; 9 positions match TRBD1. There are 15 residues in the CDR3. Germline loops: CDR1 LNHDA, CDR2 SQIVND (reference sequence). V was clipped by 3 bases and J by 7 bases; unmatched bases: 7. Written as DNA, the CDR3 is TGTGCCAGTAGTATCCCGGGACAGGGTACCCAGCCCCAGCATTTT. As protein: CASSIPGQGTQPQHF.

The chain combines TRBV3-1 with TRBJ2-5; possible D gene TRBD2, 5 bases. This CDR3 spans 14 amino acids. Trimming took 3 bases from V and 5 from J, leaving 13 bases between them. In germline, CDR1 is LGHDT, CDR2 YNNKEL (reference sequence). The CDR3 DNA follows: TGTGCCAGCAGCCATGGAGCGGTCGGGGAGACCCAGTACTTC. This gives the protein CASSHGAVGETQYF.

This clonotype was recorded at least ten times. The V gene is TRBV11-2, the J gene TRBJ2-3, with no clear D. This CDR3 contains 14 residues. V was pared by 1 base and J by 6 bases, with 11 bases between. Germline loops: CDR1 SGHAT, CDR2 FQNNGV. This chain's CDR3 is CASSLAVYADTQYF. The CDR3 DNA sequence: TGTGCCAGCAGCTTAGCCGTGTATGCGGATACGCAGTATTTT.

In its sample, this clonotype was seen many times. CDR3 sequence reads: CASSPLRVAQNTGELFF. CDR3 in DNA: TGTGCCAGCAGCCCGCTCAGGGTAGCGCAGAACACCGGGGAGCTGTTTTTT. The chain is built from TRBV7-8 and TRBJ2-2, with D perhaps being TRBD1 or TRBD2 (5 bases each). Trimming left V 5 bases short and J 1 base short, with 17 bases between. The CDR3 is 17 amino acids. Germline loops: CDR1 SGHVS, CDR2 FQNEAQ.

This clonotype occurred many times. The chain links TRBV11-2 to TRBJ2-2; D gene uncertain. Looked up from germline, CDR1 is SGHAT and CDR2 is FQNNGV. V shed 3 bases and J shed 3 bases, with 2 bases lying between them. There are 12 residues in the CDR3. CDR3: CASSFHTGELFF. The CDR3 coding sequence is TGTGCCAGCAGCTTTCACACCGGGGAGCTGTTTTTT.

This clonotype was observed at least ten times. V gene TRBV27 combines with J gene TRBJ1-1, with D possibly matching TRBD1 (5 bases). Germline V gene data show CDR1 as MNHEY and CDR2 as SMNVEV (reference sequence). The length of the CDR3 is 14 residues. Trimming stripped 4 bases from V and 5 bases from J, with 14 bases between. The CDR3 bases are TGTGCCAGCAGTTCGGGACGCCCCCTAACTGAAGCTTTCTTT. This translates into CASSSGRPLTEAFF.

This clonotype turned up a few times. The genes are TRBV2 and TRBJ2-2, with TRBD2 identical over 10 bases. V shed 6 bases, J shed 9 bases, and the junction held 10 bases outside the gene matches. Germline CDR1 is SNHLY and CDR2 is FYNNEI. The CDR3 extends over 15 amino acids. This chain's CDR3 is CASSPQAGGYRELFF. The CDR3 bases are TGTGCCAGCAGCCCACAAGCGGGAGGGTACCGGGAGCTGTTTTTT.

This clonotype has only a few counts. The rearrangement uses TRBV9 and TRBJ2-1; perhaps TRBD2 as D (5 bases). The germline gives CDR1 SGDLS, CDR2 YYNGEE. Trimming shortened V by 2 bases and J by 7 bases, and 16 bases separated the two germline ends. CDR3 length: 15 amino acids. CDR3: CASSVEGLAGNEQFF. The CDR3, as DNA: TGTGCCAGCAGCGTTGAGGGTCTAGCTGGGAATGAGCAGTTCTTC.

The table lists this clonotype with many counts. The genes are TRBV20-1 and TRBJ2-1, with D perhaps matching TRBD1 or TRBD2 (6 bases each). Germline V gene lookup returns CDR1 DFQATT and CDR2 SNEGSKA (reference sequence). This CDR3 is 12 amino acids long. Deletions cut 3 bases from V and 8 bases from J, with 11 bases between. The DNA of the CDR3 is TGCAGTGCTAGTCGGGGGCAGTATGAGCAGTTCTTC. Its protein is CSASRGQYEQFF.

This clonotype was observed a handful of times. The rearrangement joins TRBV28 to TRBJ2-4; perhaps TRBD2 as D (6 bases). Germline V gene data show CDR1 as MDHEN and CDR2 as SYDVKM. V shed 8 bases and J shed 1 base, with 12 bases lying between them. The CDR3 has 14 amino acids. The DNA of the CDR3 is TGTGCCAGCGCCTCAGGAGGGGCCAAAAACATTCAGTACTTC. This encodes CASASGGAKNIQYF. The whole variable domain, remainder taken from reference TRBV28 and TRBJ2-4, is DVKVTQSSRYLVKRTGEKVFLECVQDMDHENMFWYRQDPGLGLRLIYFSYDVKMKEKGDIPEGYSVSREKKERFSLILESASTNQTSMYLCASASGGAKNIQYFGAGTRLSVL.

This clonotype was counted a few times. The CDR3 loop is CASSRPGLANTGELFF. The CDR3 nucleotides are TGTGCCAGCAGCCGACCGGGACTAGCGAACACCGGGGAGCTGTTTTTT. The chain links TRBV7-9 to TRBJ2-2, with 8 positions matching TRBD2. There are 16 residues in the CDR3. With 5 bases clipped from V and 0 bases from J, the junction kept 5 bases outside the gene matches. Germline V gene sequence: CDR1 SEHNR, CDR2 FQNEAQ (reference sequence).

This clonotype was recorded many times. This chain uses TRBV28 with TRBJ2-7; TRBD2 agrees at 7 bases. With 10 bases clipped from V and 3 bases from J, the junction kept 9 bases outside the gene matches. From germline, CDR1 is MDHEN and CDR2 SYDVKM. This CDR3 region has 13 residues. The CDR3 DNA is TGTGCCACCGGTGAGGGCGGGAGCTACGAGCAGTACTTC. Amino acids: CATGEGGSYEQYF.

V usage is TRBV24-1 and J usage is TRBJ2-4; D possibly corresponds to TRBD2 (6 bases). The CDR3 spans 17 residues. Germline CDR1 and CDR2: KGHDR and SFDVKD. V was clipped by 5 bases and J by 4 bases, with 20 bases between them. CDR3 bases: TGTGCCACCAGTGTCCCCAACAACACCGGGACTAAAAACATTCAGTACTTC. Protein product: CATSVPNNTGTKNIQYF.

This clonotype has a count of ten or more. The CDR3 here is CASSSSWEETQYF. CDR3 DNA: TGTGCCAGCAGCTCGAGTTGGGAAGAGACCCAGTACTTC. The rearrangement joins TRBV7-3 to TRBJ2-5; the D is unclear. The V gene's germline CDR1 is SGHTA and CDR2 FQGTGA. CDR3 length equals 13 residues. Trimming cost V 4 bases and J 3 bases, with 9 bases left between them.

The CDR3 DNA follows: TGTGCCAGCAGTACCGGACTAGCGGGGGGGGGCAATGAGCAGTTCTTC. This encodes CASSTGLAGGGNEQFF. The chain links TRBV28 to TRBJ2-1; 15 positions match TRBD2. The V and J ends lost 5 bases and 6 bases, in that order; junction bases with no gene match: 5. The CDR3 runs to 16 residues. Germline assignment: CDR1 MDHEN and CDR2 SYDVKM.

This clonotype was seen repeatedly, ten times or more. The gene calls are TRBV18 and TRBJ1-1; unclear D gene. The CDR3 consists of 14 residues. Per germline, CDR1 KGHSH and CDR2 LQKENI. The germline V and J ends were trimmed by 2 bases and 0 bases, with 7 bases remaining between them. In DNA form, the CDR3 reads TGTGCCAGCTCACCAGGGCGGATGAACACTGAAGCTTTCTTT. Translating gives CASSPGRMNTEAFF.

This clonotype appeared many times. J is TRBJ2-5 and V is TRBV11-2; the D gene could be TRBD1 or TRBD2 (5 bases each). The germline V gene encodes CDR1 SGHAT and CDR2 FQNNGV. Deletions cut 1 base from V and 4 bases from J, with 10 bases between. This CDR3 region has 14 residues. CDR3: CASSLGGVGETQYF. The CDR3 DNA follows: TGTGCCAGCAGCTTAGGAGGGGTAGGAGAGACCCAGTACTTC.

With respect to this clonotype: A much more abundant neighbour one base away suggests this may be a read error. This sequence joins TRBV7-3 and TRBJ2-1; D possibly corresponds to TRBD2 (5 bases). Germline values: CDR1 SGHTA, CDR2 FQGTGA. There are 14 residues in the CDR3. Deletions cut 2 bases from V and 7 bases from J, with 12 bases between. CDR3 sequence: CASSLRGPANEQFF. In nucleotides, the CDR3 is TGTGCCAGCAGCTTACGCGGGCCTGCGAATGAGCAGTTCTTC. The full variable domain, completed using reference TRBV7-3 and TRBJ2-1, is GAGVSQTPSNKVTEKGKYVELRCDPISGHTALYWYRQSLGQGPEFLIYFQGTGAADDSGLPNDRFFAVRPEGSVSTLKIQRTERGDSAVYLCASSLRGPANEQFFGPGTRLTVL.

This clonotype was seen more than once but under ten times. The chain recombines TRBV5-1 with TRBJ2-1; a weak D match, TRBD2 (5 bases). Deletions cut 5 bases from V and 1 base from J, with 13 bases between. The germline gives CDR1 SGHRS, CDR2 YFSETQ. The CDR3 extends over 15 amino acids. CDR3 in amino acids: CASSLTGYSYNEQFF. The CDR3 DNA reads as TGCGCCAGCAGTCTGACGGGGTATTCCTACAATGAGCAGTTCTTC.

This clonotype was counted many times. The chain is built from TRBV6-5 and TRBJ2-7; 12 bases are shared with TRBD1. Trimming cost V 0 bases and J 3 bases; bases outside gene matches: 6. CDR1 and CDR2 (germline): MNHEY, SVGAGI. The CDR3 runs 17 residues. In DNA form, the CDR3 reads TGTGCCAGCAGTTACTCAGGGACAGGGGGCGATTTCTACGAGCAGTACTTC. It is translated as CASSYSGTGGDFYEQYF.

This clonotype was seen repeatedly, ten times or more. The rearrangement links TRBV6-1 to TRBJ1-2; D is possibly TRBD1 (5 bases). The CDR3 length is 16 residues. Trimming pared 5 bases from V and 3 bases from J, leaving 19 bases between. The germline V gene has CDR1 MNHNS and CDR2 SASEGT. The DNA for the CDR3 is TGTGCCAGCAGTCCTATAGGGGAGGGAGGGGACTATGGCTACACCTTC. Protein sequence: CASSPIGEGGDYGYTF.

The chain combines TRBV6-5 with TRBJ2-3; 10 nucleotides line up with TRBD2. Trimming cost V 6 bases and J 1 base; bases outside gene matches: 7. CDR1 and CDR2 from the germline V gene are MNHEY and SVGAGI. The CDR3 is made up of 16 amino acids. Here the CDR3 reads CASSPSGTSGTDTQYF. The CDR3 DNA sequence: TGTGCCAGCAGCCCATCCGGGACTAGCGGCACAGATACGCAGTATTTT.

This clonotype was counted between two and nine times. The chain has TRBV4-1 and TRBJ1-5, with TRBD1 identical over 10 bases. Germline CDR1 is MGHRA and CDR2 is YSYEKL. The CDR3 extends over 17 amino acids. V gave up 1 base and J gave up 1 base; unmatched junction bases: 4. The CDR3 DNA reads TGCGCCAGCAGCCAAGGGGGGACAGGGGTCAGCAATCAGCCCCAGCATTTT. Its protein product is CASSQGGTGVSNQPQHF.

This clonotype came up many times. This chain joins TRBV20-1 and TRBJ1-1; 8 bases align to TRBD1. V gave up 6 bases and J gave up 0 bases; unmatched junction bases: 6. The CDR3 is made up of 14 amino acids. Looked up from germline, CDR1 is DFQATT and CDR2 is SNEGSKA (reference sequence). In nucleotides, the CDR3 is TGCAGTGCAGACCGGACAGGGATGAACACTGAAGCTTTCTTT. This translates into CSADRTGMNTEAFF.

This clonotype was counted at least ten times. This chain connects TRBV7-2 to TRBJ2-3; D possibly matches TRBD1 or TRBD2 (5 bases each). Trimming left V 3 bases short and J 0 bases short, with 19 bases between. From germline, CDR1 is SGHTA and CDR2 FQGNSA. This CDR3 is 18 amino acids long. CDR3 amino acids: CASSFVIAGTLSTDTQYF. In DNA, the CDR3 is TGTGCCAGCAGCTTCGTGATTGCAGGGACCCTTAGCACAGATACGCAGTATTTT. The variable domain in full, with the rest retrieved from reference TRBV7-2 and TRBJ2-3, is GAGVSQSPSNKVTEKGKDVELRCDPISGHTALYWYRQSLGQGLEFLIYFQGNSAPDKSGLPSDRFSAERTGGSVSTLTIQRTQQEDSAVYLCASSFVIAGTLSTDTQYFGPGTRLTVL.